A selection of T cell receptor beta chains follows, all from one sample in a study of blood T cells in healthy people across ages. TCRdb re-derived calls from the 5' RACE reads in MiXCR, one entry per CDR3 protein. Here the sample spans about 640,000 distinct CDR3 sequences, 25% to 30% being singletons. The sequencing sample was made of blood. These TCRs come from a woman aged 80 or over in good health. Each CDR3 is given with its conserved first and last residue. A D gene is named only where the DNA matches it firmly. A row's size may be missing; if present it is once, few, many or a size class.

>.|TRBV20-1|TRBJ2-5|many
CSARTGGTGQETQYF
>TRBD1|TRBV9|TRBJ1-2|many
CASSVADRNYGYTF
>.|TRBV12-3/TRBV12-4|TRBJ2-3|.
CASSFSGARTDTQYF
>TRBD1|TRBV7-2|TRBJ1-1|many
CASSLDRGSTEAFF
>TRBD1|TRBV11-1|TRBJ1-6|many
CASSQFRGNGYNSPLHF
>TRBD1|TRBV3-1|TRBJ2-3|many
CASSQETGFADTQYF
>.|TRBV2|TRBJ2-1|.
CASSGSNNEQFF
>TRBD1|TRBV7-2|TRBJ1-2|many
CASSHEGQGAVKNYGYTF
>.|TRBV5-1|TRBJ1-2|many
CASRESNYGYTF
>TRBD2|TRBV5-1|TRBJ2-1|many
CASTGGVSYNEQFF
>.|TRBV4-3|TRBJ2-1|.
CASSQDWQAAYNEQFF
>TRBD1|TRBV5-1|TRBJ2-5|many
CASSGTGGETQYF
>TRBD2|TRBV12-3/TRBV12-4|TRBJ2-3|.
CASSITSGGRLSTDTQYF
>TRBD1|TRBV5-1|TRBJ2-5|.
CASSFGTGGEETRYF
>.|TRBV5-1|TRBJ2-5|many
CASSLADYLQETQYF
>TRBD2|TRBV20-1|TRBJ2-7|few
CGARRLAGGQEAQYF
>.|TRBV12-3/TRBV12-4|TRBJ2-3|.
CASSEGGRTDAQYF
>TRBD2|TRBV7-9|TRBJ2-1|few
CASSPRLLAGVYNEQFF
>TRBD1|TRBV13|TRBJ1-1|many
CASSPGTDTEAFF
>.|TRBV20-1|TRBJ1-6|few
CSAPRADFHSPLHF
>.|TRBV15|TRBJ1-2|many
CATSDFSRVGYTF
>.|TRBV6-2/TRBV6-3|TRBJ1-5|.
CASCNSNQPQHF
>TRBD1|TRBV7-3|TRBJ2-1|many
CASSNTGGAYNEQFF
>TRBD1|TRBV7-2|TRBJ2-7|.
CASSPGGGTGMNEQYF
>.|TRBV15|TRBJ2-2|.
CATSRDMGRATGELFF
>.|TRBV9|TRBJ1-1|.
CASSVDGGLGEAFF
>.|TRBV5-5|TRBJ1-1|.
CASLQHLNTEAFF
>TRBD2|TRBV5-1|TRBJ2-3|.
CASSLARSGGARDTQYF
>.|TRBV6-5|TRBJ2-2|once
CASSTNRGTGKLFF
>TRBD1|TRBV5-6|TRBJ1-5|.
CASSHHGTGTYSNQPQHF
>.|TRBV4-3|TRBJ2-3|many
CASSQGETGHTDTQYF
>.|TRBV20-1|TRBJ2-3|many
CSARGSPLGRGRTDTQYF
>.|TRBV20-1|TRBJ2-1|.
CSARDASSPDAEQFF
>TRBD2|TRBV20-1|TRBJ2-7|many
CSARHGREQYF
>TRBD1|TRBV7-9|TRBJ1-1|many
CASSLRSGGMNTEAFF
>.|TRBV11-1|.|.
CASSFAEAYEQYF
>.|TRBV2|TRBJ2-2|.
CASSEARWNTGELFF
>TRBD1|TRBV5-6|TRBJ2-5|.
CASSSMDRNSEQYF
>TRBD1|TRBV7-6|TRBJ1-2|few
CASSHGTGEGYTF
>TRBD2|TRBV30|TRBJ2-3|.
CAWSPGTSVGTQYF
>.|TRBV29-1|TRBJ2-7|many
CSAVGLSEPYEQYF
>TRBD1|TRBV20-1|TRBJ2-1|many
CSARETQGVRDEQFF
>TRBD2|TRBV7-3|TRBJ2-7|many
CASRLSGTSPGEQYF
>.|TRBV20-1|TRBJ1-1|few
CSAQCRVGTEAFF
>.|TRBV6-1|TRBJ2-1|many
CASSEIREYNEQFF
>.|TRBV7-2|TRBJ2-4|many
CASSFRGGDIQYF
>.|TRBV15|TRBJ1-1|.
CATSSETLGAFF
>.|TRBV29-1|TRBJ2-5|.
CSVPEIGETQYF
>TRBD2|TRBV7-6|TRBJ2-5|.
CASSLGRREAGETQYF
>.|TRBV7-2|TRBJ1-2|many
CASSRVRGRISYGYTF
>.|TRBV20-1|TRBJ1-2|few
CSARGGLGALGYTF
>.|TRBV25-1|TRBJ1-1|.
CASSDPLRGRAFF